Listed here are 15 T cell receptor beta chains from one sample, sequenced in a study of blood T cell repertoires in COVID-19. The method was immunoSEQ multiplex PCR; TCRdb's version includes in-frame clones alone and lacks a portion of them. The data show 70,000 or so clones, with around 90% seen just once and 5.5% to 8.5% held by the top ten. The specimen was peripheral blood. The receptors originated from an elderly woman with active COVID-19.

The genes are TRBV7-2 and TRBJ2-1; 9 nucleotides match TRBD2. J was trimmed by 6 bases and V by 3 bases; bases with no gene match: 3. Germline CDR1 SGHTA, CDR2 FQGNSA. The CDR3 contains 14 residues. CDR3 in amino acids: CASSFQTSGNEQFF. CDR3 bases: TGTGCCAGCAGCTTCCAGACTAGCGGCAATGAGCAGTTCTTC.

This chain joins TRBV5-1 and TRBJ2-7; 8 nucleotides agree with TRBD2. The CDR3 spans 20 residues. Germline V lookup: CDR1 SGHRS, CDR2 YFSETQ. V lost 0 bases, J lost 5 bases, and 22 bases stayed unmatched. The CDR3 is CASSLDSPSGSVPSSNEQYF. In DNA form, the CDR3 reads TGCGCCAGCAGCTTGGACTCCCCGAGCGGGAGCGTTCCAAGCAGCAACGAGCAGTACTTC.

The chain couples TRBV11-3 to TRBJ2-2; no clear D gene. Germline CDR1 and CDR2: SGHNT and YENEEA. V lost 3 bases to trimming and J lost 1 base, with 9 bases between them. CDR3 size: 15 residues. The DNA for the CDR3 is TGTGCCAGCAGCTTCGACGGAGAGAACACCGGGGAGCTGTTTTTT. This sequence encodes CASSFDGENTGELFF.

The gene calls are TRBV29-1 and TRBJ2-1, with TRBD2 identical over 11 bases. Germline CDR1 is SQVTM and CDR2 is ANQGSEA. J lost 8 bases, V lost 6 bases, and 9 bases had no gene match. This CDR3 region has 14 residues. Here the CDR3 reads CSVSTSGRKYEQFF. CDR3 sequence (DNA): TGCAGCGTCTCTACTAGCGGGAGAAAGTATGAGCAGTTCTTC.

J is TRBJ2-7 and V is TRBV21-1; TRBD2 was called by the table and not checked on the DNA. TRBV21-1 is an annotated pseudogene. The CDR3 has 18 amino acids. The CDR3 nucleotides read TGTGCCAGCAGGGAAAACGCGGGGCTAGCGGGAGTGGCCTACGAGCAGTACTTC. Protein: CASRENAGLAGVAYEQYF.

This sequence joins TRBV5-6 and TRBJ2-7; D perhaps matches TRBD1 (6 bases). The CDR3 covers 17 residues. Looked up from germline, CDR1 is SGHDT and CDR2 is YYEEEE. Trimming removed 0 bases from V and 2 bases from J, with 18 bases in between. This CDR3 is CASSLGWSKDRAYEQYF. CDR3 bases: TGTGCCAGCAGCTTGGGTTGGTCCAAGGACAGAGCCTACGAGCAGTACTTC.

The chain uses TRBV5-6 and TRBJ2-1; 13 bases are shared with TRBD2. V lost 4 bases, J lost 7 bases, and 5 bases stayed unmatched. The CDR3 runs to 15 residues. Germline values: CDR1 SGHDT, CDR2 YYEEEE. Here the CDR3 DNA reads TGTGCCAGCAGCATACTAGCGGGAGGGCCGAATGAGCAGTTCTTC. Translated, it gives CASSILAGGPNEQFF.

V and J are TRBV2 and TRBJ1-3, with D perhaps TRBD1 (6 bases). Trimming stripped 2 bases from V and 3 bases from J, with 11 bases between. Germline V CDR1 and CDR2: SNHLY, FYNNEI. The CDR3 runs to 15 residues. The CDR3 loop is CASSETGQSGNTIYF. CDR3 nucleotide sequence: TGTGCCAGCAGTGAAACAGGGCAGAGTGGAAACACCATATATTTT. Supplemented by reference TRBV2 and TRBJ1-3, the full variable domain reads EPEVTQTPSHQVTQMGQEVILRCVPISNHLYFYWYRQILGQKVEFLVSFYNNEISEKSEIFDDQFSVERPDGSNFTLKIRSTKLEDSAMYFCASSETGQSGNTIYFGEGSWLTVV.

This chain links TRBV2 with TRBJ1-5; TRBD1 matches at 7 bases. Germline CDR1 and CDR2: SNHLY and FYNNEI. The CDR3 extends over 15 amino acids. Trimming at V came to 5 bases and at J to 4 bases, leaving 8 bases not matched to a gene. The CDR3 coding sequence is TGTGCCAGCAGTAAAAACCCACAGGGGAATCAGCCCCAGCATTTT. This codes for CASSKNPQGNQPQHF.

This chain joins TRBV15 and TRBJ1-2; TRBD1 matches at 7 bases. Germline values: CDR1 LNHNV, CDR2 YYDKDF (reference sequence). The J segment lost 7 bases and the V segment lost 3 bases, leaving 8 bases of the junction unmatched. The CDR3 is made up of 14 amino acids. Here the CDR3 reads CATSSGTDFFGYTF. The CDR3 DNA reads as TGTGCCACCAGCAGCGGGACAGACTTCTTTGGCTACACCTTC. The full variable domain, completed using reference TRBV15 and TRBJ1-2, is DAMVIQNPRYQVTQFGKPVTLSCSQTLNHNVMYWYQQKSSQAPKLLFHYYDKDFNNEADTPDNFQSRRPNTSFCFLDIRSPGLGDTAMYLCATSSGTDFFGYTFGSGTRLTVV.

The V and J genes are TRBV18 and TRBJ1-2, with TRBD1 identical over 10 bases. Germline V gene lookup returns CDR1 KGHSH and CDR2 LQKENI. Trimming removed 5 bases from V and 8 bases from J; junction bases left unmatched: 5. The CDR3 covers 13 residues. The CDR3 bases are TGTGCCAGCTCAACCGGGACAGGGGACGGCTACACCTTC. This encodes CASSTGTGDGYTF.

The rearrangement joins TRBV12-3 or TRBV12-4 to TRBJ2-2, with 7 bases identical to TRBD1. The CDR3 length is 13 residues. V shed 6 bases and J 7 bases; nucleotides not matched to a gene: 5. The chain's CDR3 is CASSLNRGGELFF. The CDR3, as DNA: TGTGCCAGCAGCCTAAACAGGGGCGGGGAGCTGTTTTTT.

The chain employs TRBV6-2 or TRBV6-3 and TRBJ2-5; the match to TRBD2 covers 15 bases. V shed 2 bases and J 4 bases; nucleotides not matched to a gene: 17. The V gene's germline CDR1 is MNHEY and CDR2 SVGEGT. The CDR3 is made up of 21 amino acids. Written as DNA, the CDR3 is TGTGCCAGCAGTTACCCTGCCGGGACAGGGACTAGCGGGAGGTCCGGAGAGACCCAGTACTTC. This encodes CASSYPAGTGTSGRSGETQYF.

V usage is TRBV21-1 and J usage is TRBJ1-1; the D call TRBD1 from the table was never checked on the DNA. TRBV21-1 is given as a pseudogene. The length of the CDR3 is 10 residues. The CDR3 nucleotides are TGTGCCGGGTCCCAGGGGGTAGCTTTCTTT. It translates to CAGSQGVAFF.

The chain combines TRBV11-3 with TRBJ2-3; D remains ambiguous. Germline CDR1 is SGHNT and CDR2 is YENEEA. This CDR3 is built from 13 residues. V lost 3 bases to trimming and J lost 6 bases, with 10 bases between them. The CDR3 loop is CASSLRSFDTQYF. CDR3 in DNA: TGTGCCAGCAGCTTGAGAAGCTTTGATACGCAGTATTTT.